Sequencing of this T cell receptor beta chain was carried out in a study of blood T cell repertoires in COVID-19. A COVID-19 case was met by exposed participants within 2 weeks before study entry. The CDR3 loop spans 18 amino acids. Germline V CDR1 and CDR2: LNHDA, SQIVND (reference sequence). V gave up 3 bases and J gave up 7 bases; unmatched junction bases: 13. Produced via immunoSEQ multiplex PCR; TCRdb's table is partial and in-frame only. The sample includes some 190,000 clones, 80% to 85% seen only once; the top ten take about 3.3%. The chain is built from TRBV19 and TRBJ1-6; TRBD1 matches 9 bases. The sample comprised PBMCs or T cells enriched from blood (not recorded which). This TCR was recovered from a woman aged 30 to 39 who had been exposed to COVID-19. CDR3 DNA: TGTGCCAGTAGTATTTTAAGACGGGACAGGGAGGTAAATTCACCCCTCCACTTT. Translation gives CASSILRRDREVNSPLHF.